The 27 T cell receptor beta chains reported below all come from one sample, sequenced in a study of T cells after yellow fever vaccination. MiXCR, applied by TCRdb to the 5' RACE reads, yields one record per CDR3 protein. The sample has 250,000 to 300,000 distinct CDR3 sequences; 8.7% are singletons. Sequenced here: CD4+ T cells sorted from PBMCs, sampled 5 days after the yellow fever booster vaccination. Receptors originate from a man aged 18 to 29 who received the YFV17D yellow fever vaccine.

V usage is TRBV5-1 and J usage is TRBJ2-5; D is uncertain. The length of the CDR3 is 14 residues. V was trimmed by 0 bases and J by 5 bases, leaving 11 bases between them. Germline V gives CDR1 SGHRS, CDR2 YFSETQ. The CDR3 nucleotides are TGCGCCAGCAGCTTGGCCTCGTTCAGGGAGACCCAGTACTTC. This translates into CASSLASFRETQYF.

The rearrangement uses TRBV7-2 and TRBJ1-6; a possible D gene is TRBD1 (6 bases). V shed 5 bases and J shed 11 bases, with 13 bases lying between them. The CDR3 runs 13 residues. Germline V gene sequence: CDR1 SGHTA, CDR2 FQGNSA. The CDR3 protein is CASSPRGGPPLHF. The CDR3 DNA follows: TGTGCCAGCAGCCCAAGGGGGGGCCCACCCCTCCACTTT.

There are a few counts of this clonotype. CDR3 sequence (DNA): TGTGCCAGCTCACCTAGTGCAACTAATGAAAAACTGTTTTTT. Amino acids: CASSPSATNEKLFF. The V call is TRBV18, the J call TRBJ1-4; D unresolved. Germline values: CDR1 KGHSH, CDR2 LQKENI. Deletions cut 3 bases from V and 0 bases from J, with 5 bases between. The CDR3 is 14 amino acids. The variable domain in full, completed from reference TRBV18 and TRBJ1-4, reads NAGVMQNPRHLVRRRGQEARLRCSPMKGHSHVYWYRQLPEEGLKFMVYLQKENIIDESGMPKERFSAEFPKEGPSILRIQQVVRGDSAAYFCASSPSATNEKLFFGSGTQLSVL.

This rearrangement joins TRBV15 to TRBJ1-1; D is unclear. The V gene's germline CDR1 is LNHNV and CDR2 YYDKDF (reference sequence). The V and J ends lost 8 bases and 1 base respectively, with 11 bases between them. This CDR3 is 13 amino acids long. The CDR3 DNA reads as TGTGCCACCCAAGGGTCGGGGAACACTGAAGCTTTCTTT. It encodes CATQGSGNTEAFF. The whole variable domain, filled in from reference TRBV15 and TRBJ1-1, reads DAMVIQNPRYQVTQFGKPVTLSCSQTLNHNVMYWYQQKSSQAPKLLFHYYDKDFNNEADTPDNFQSRRPNTSFCFLDIRSPGLGDTAMYLCATQGSGNTEAFFGQGTRLTVV.

V gene TRBV12-3 or TRBV12-4 combines with J gene TRBJ1-6; D remains unclear. The ends were cut back, 3 bases at V and 7 bases at J, with 7 bases in the middle. CDR3 size: 13 residues. The CDR3 region has the DNA TGTGCCAGCAGTTTTCGGAGGAATTCACCCCTCCACTTT. As protein: CASSFRRNSPLHF.

The chain joins TRBV7-3 to TRBJ1-1, with D possibly TRBD1 on 5 matching bases. Per germline, CDR1 SGHTA and CDR2 FQGTGA. The CDR3 covers 15 residues. V was trimmed by 5 bases and J by 7 bases, leaving 20 bases between them. Here the CDR3 reads CASSPRDSPRGEAFF. The CDR3 DNA reads TGTGCCAGCAGCCCCCGGGACTCCCCTCGGGGTGAAGCTTTCTTT.

The table lists this clonotype with many counts. This rearrangement joins TRBV29-1 to TRBJ2-3, with D hard to call. Germline-derived CDR1 and CDR2 are SQVTM and ANQGSEA. CDR3 size: 10 residues. The V gene lost 7 bases and the J gene lost 7 bases, with 9 bases spanning the gap. DNA of the CDR3: TGCAGCGGACGTATGAATACGCAGTATTTT. It translates to CSGRMNTQYF.

V gene TRBV7-9 combines with J gene TRBJ2-7, with D possibly being TRBD1 or TRBD2 (5 bases each). CDR1 SEHNR and CDR2 FQNEAQ come from the germline V gene (reference sequence). This CDR3 region has 13 residues. V was trimmed by 1 base and J by 6 bases, leaving 10 bases between them. CDR3 nucleotide sequence: TGTGCCAGCAGCTTAGTGGGGGAAACCGAGCAGTACTTC. This codes for CASSLVGETEQYF.

This clonotype was detected only a few times. The chain links TRBV4-2 to TRBJ1-1; D perhaps matches TRBD1 (5 bases). The germline V and J ends were trimmed by 1 base and 6 bases, with 12 bases remaining between them. The CDR3 runs to 14 residues. Germline CDR1 is LGHNA and CDR2 is YNFKEQ. The CDR3 nucleotides are TGTGCCAGCAGCCAAGGTGGAAGGGGCCCTGAAGCTTTCTTT. Residues: CASSQGGRGPEAFF.

This clonotype was seen many times. The rearrangement uses TRBV7-6 and TRBJ2-7; 11 bases fit TRBD1. The J segment lost 3 bases and the V segment lost 5 bases, leaving 3 bases of the junction unmatched. The CDR3 contains 14 residues. Per the germline V gene, CDR1 is SGHVS and CDR2 is FNYEAQ. CDR3 nucleotide sequence: TGTGCCAGCAGCCCCGGGACAGGGGGCTACGAGCAGTACTTC. Residues: CASSPGTGGYEQYF.

The chain employs TRBV18 and TRBJ1-4; TRBD1 might be the D (5 bases). Between the trimmed V and J ends, which lost 2 bases and 8 bases, there was a span of 15 bases. Germline-derived CDR1 and CDR2 are KGHSH and LQKENI. There are 15 residues in the CDR3. CDR3 bases: TGTGCCAGCTCACCAAAGCAGGGTGTTAGCGAAAAACTGTTTTTT. It yields the protein CASSPKQGVSEKLFF.

The chain has TRBV2 and TRBJ2-1, with TRBD2 matching 12 bases. The germline V gene encodes CDR1 SNHLY and CDR2 FYNNEI. V was clipped by 6 bases and J by 7 bases; unmatched bases: 7. The CDR3 is made up of 15 amino acids. The CDR3 DNA is TGTGCCAGCAGGGCTAGCGGGGGGGTGCGGAATGAGCAGTTCTTC. Its translation: CASRASGGVRNEQFF.

This clonotype appeared a few times. This chain joins TRBV12-3 or TRBV12-4 and TRBJ1-1, with 7 positions matching TRBD1. This CDR3 spans 14 amino acids. The junction had 7 bases not matched to a gene; V was cut back by 8 bases and J by 1 base. The CDR3 DNA is TGTGCCAGCGGTAGCAGGGGGTGGAACACTGAAGCTTTCTTT. Its translation: CASGSRGWNTEAFF.

This clonotype was seen only a few times. This sequence joins TRBV2 and TRBJ2-7; possibly TRBD2 for D (5 bases). This CDR3 has 13 amino acids. The ends were cut back, 5 bases at V and 3 bases at J, with 11 bases in the middle. Germline values: CDR1 SNHLY, CDR2 FYNNEI. CDR3 in DNA: TGTGCCAGCAGTCCCTTCCGGGACTACGAGCAGTACTTC. Protein sequence: CASSPFRDYEQYF.

This chain joins TRBV4-2 and TRBJ1-4; possibly TRBD1 for D (5 bases). Germline CDR1 LGHNA, CDR2 YNFKEQ. The CDR3 is made up of 15 amino acids. The germline V and J ends were trimmed by 0 bases and 8 bases, with 13 bases remaining between them. The CDR3 reads CASSQDLRDGEKLFF. The CDR3 DNA sequence: TGTGCCAGCAGCCAAGATCTAAGGGACGGGGAAAAACTGTTTTTT.

The V and J genes are TRBV7-2 and TRBJ2-5; D may be TRBD1 (5 bases). Per the germline V gene, CDR1 is SGHTA and CDR2 is FQGNSA. The length of the CDR3 is 14 residues. The V and J ends lost 4 bases and 11 bases respectively, with 20 bases between them. The CDR3 protein is CASSWENSGARQYF. The CDR3 bases are TGTGCCAGCAGCTGGGAAAACTCTGGGGCTCGGCAGTACTTC.

In this sample, this clonotype turned up a few times. The gene calls are TRBV20-1 and TRBJ2-5, with TRBD2 matching over 13 bases. Germline V gene sequence: CDR1 DFQATT, CDR2 SNEGSKA (reference sequence). J gave up 5 bases and V 5 bases, and 11 bases lay outside the gene matches. The CDR3 has 16 amino acids. This chain's CDR3 is CSAAFTSGGVSETQYF. The CDR3 DNA sequence: TGCAGTGCTGCTTTCACTAGCGGGGGGGTCTCGGAGACCCAGTACTTC.

This clonotype was picked up a small number of times. The chain couples TRBV5-1 to TRBJ1-2; perhaps TRBD1 as D (5 bases). This CDR3 has 14 amino acids. Trimming cost V 4 bases and J 8 bases, with 18 bases left between them. The germline V gene has CDR1 SGHRS and CDR2 YFSETQ. CDR3 protein: CASSQGTAPLGYTF. Written as DNA, the CDR3 is TGCGCCAGCAGCCAAGGGACCGCTCCCCTCGGCTACACCTTC. Supplemented by reference TRBV5-1 and TRBJ1-2, the full variable domain reads KAGVTQTPRYLIKTRGQQVTLSCSPISGHRSVSWYQQTPGQGLQFLFEYFSETQRNKGNFPGRFSGRQFSNSRSEMNVSTLELGDSALYLCASSQGTAPLGYTFGSGTRLTVV.

This clonotype was found a few times. The CDR3: CASSVDRDGNTIYF. The CDR3 DNA reads TGTGCCAGCAGTGTCGACAGGGACGGAAACACCATATATTTT. The chain combines TRBV2 with TRBJ1-3; 7 bases agree with TRBD1. V trimming: 4 bases; J trimming: 4 bases; junction bases outside the gene matches: 4. Per the germline V gene, CDR1 is SNHLY and CDR2 is FYNNEI. This CDR3 spans 14 amino acids.

V is TRBV6-5 and J is TRBJ1-3; D unclear. Germline CDR1 MNHEY, CDR2 SVGAGI. The CDR3 sequence is 14 residues long. V lost 0 bases to trimming and J lost 4 bases, with 7 bases between them. In DNA, the CDR3 is TGTGCCAGCAGTTACTCTGTTTCGGGAAACACCATATATTTT. Amino acid sequence: CASSYSVSGNTIYF.

The table lists this clonotype with a few counts. The chain recombines TRBV6-2 or TRBV6-3 with TRBJ1-5, with TRBD1 identical over 7 bases. V trimming: 6 bases; J trimming: 7 bases; junction bases outside the gene matches: 9. CDR1 MNHEY and CDR2 SVGEGT come from the germline V gene. This CDR3 comprises 14 residues. The CDR3 loop reads CASSRDREWQPQHF. Written as DNA, the CDR3 is TGTGCCAGCAGCCGTGACAGGGAGTGGCAGCCCCAGCATTTT.

This clonotype was counted only a few times. The rearrangement uses TRBV7-2 and TRBJ2-1; TRBD2 is a possible D gene (6 bases). This CDR3 is built from 12 residues. Germline V CDR1 and CDR2: SGHTA, FQGNSA. Trimming pared 5 bases from V and 9 bases from J, leaving 11 bases between. Here the CDR3 DNA reads TGTGCCAGCAGCAAAAGGCGGGGTGAGCAGTTCTTC. Its protein product is CASSKRRGEQFF. Combining the CDR3 with reference TRBV7-2 and TRBJ2-1 gives the whole variable domain GAGVSQSPSNKVTEKGKDVELRCDPISGHTALYWYRQSLGQGLEFLIYFQGNSAPDKSGLPSDRFSAERTGGSVSTLTIQRTQQEDSAVYLCASSKRRGEQFFGPGTRLTVL.

This clonotype has a handful of counts. The rearrangement links TRBV4-3 to TRBJ2-3, with TRBD2 as a possible D gene (5 bases). Trimming removed 4 bases at V and 7 bases at J, with 12 bases between. The CDR3 sequence is 13 residues long. Germline V gene data show CDR1 as LGHNA and CDR2 as YSLEER. In DNA form, the CDR3 reads TGCGCCAGCAGCCCAACGGACTCCCATACGCAGTATTTT. Translating gives CASSPTDSHTQYF.

This clonotype has just a few counts. The J gene is TRBJ1-5, the V gene TRBV20-1; D call uncertain. Trimming removed 6 bases from V and 0 bases from J, with 9 bases in between. This CDR3 is built from 13 residues. Germline assignment: CDR1 DFQATT and CDR2 SNEGSKA (reference sequence). CDR3 protein: CSAAGSSNQPQHF. In nucleotides, the CDR3 is TGCAGTGCCGCGGGCAGTAGCAATCAGCCCCAGCATTTT.

The V and J genes are TRBV5-1 and TRBJ2-5, with D maybe TRBD1 (6 bases). Germline values: CDR1 SGHRS, CDR2 YFSETQ. CDR3 size: 13 residues. Trimming took 4 bases from V and 5 from J, leaving 12 bases between them. In DNA, the CDR3 is TGCGCCAGCAGCGGAACAGGGTTGGAGACCCAGTACTTC. Its translation is CASSGTGLETQYF.

This clonotype showed up just a few times. In DNA, the CDR3 is TGTGCCAGCACGGTCTTCCCGACAGGGGGCTACGAGCAGTACTTC. This sequence encodes CASTVFPTGGYEQYF. The chain employs TRBV6-1 and TRBJ2-7; 9 positions agree with TRBD1. Trimming removed 7 bases from V and 3 bases from J; junction bases left unmatched: 10. Per the germline V gene, CDR1 is MNHNS and CDR2 is SASEGT. This CDR3 has 15 residues.

This clonotype was picked up a small number of times. This chain joins TRBV20-1 and TRBJ2-5, with D tentatively TRBD1 or TRBD2 (5 bases each). Per the germline V gene, CDR1 is DFQATT and CDR2 is SNEGSKA (reference sequence). Between the trimmed V and J ends, which lost 5 bases and 5 bases, there was a span of 18 bases. There are 14 residues in the CDR3. CDR3 in DNA: TGCAGTGCTGAACCCGGGACGGAAGGGGAGACCCAGTACTTC. Encoded protein: CSAEPGTEGETQYF.